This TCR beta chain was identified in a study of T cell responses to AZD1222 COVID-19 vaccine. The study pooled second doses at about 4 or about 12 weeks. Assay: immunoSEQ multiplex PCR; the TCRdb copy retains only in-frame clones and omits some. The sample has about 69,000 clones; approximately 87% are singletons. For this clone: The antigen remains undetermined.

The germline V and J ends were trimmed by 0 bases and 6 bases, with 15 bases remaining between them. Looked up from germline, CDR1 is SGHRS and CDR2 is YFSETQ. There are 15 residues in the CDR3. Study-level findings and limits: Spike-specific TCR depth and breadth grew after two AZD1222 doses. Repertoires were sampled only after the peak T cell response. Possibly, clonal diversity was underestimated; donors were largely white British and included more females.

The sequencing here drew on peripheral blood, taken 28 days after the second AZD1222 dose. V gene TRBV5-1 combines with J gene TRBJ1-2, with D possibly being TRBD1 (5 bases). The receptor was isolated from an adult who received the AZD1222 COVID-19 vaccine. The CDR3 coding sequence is TGCGCCAGCAGCTTGGGGGATGGGGCGGACAATGGCTACACCTTC. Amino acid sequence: CASSLGDGADNGYTF.